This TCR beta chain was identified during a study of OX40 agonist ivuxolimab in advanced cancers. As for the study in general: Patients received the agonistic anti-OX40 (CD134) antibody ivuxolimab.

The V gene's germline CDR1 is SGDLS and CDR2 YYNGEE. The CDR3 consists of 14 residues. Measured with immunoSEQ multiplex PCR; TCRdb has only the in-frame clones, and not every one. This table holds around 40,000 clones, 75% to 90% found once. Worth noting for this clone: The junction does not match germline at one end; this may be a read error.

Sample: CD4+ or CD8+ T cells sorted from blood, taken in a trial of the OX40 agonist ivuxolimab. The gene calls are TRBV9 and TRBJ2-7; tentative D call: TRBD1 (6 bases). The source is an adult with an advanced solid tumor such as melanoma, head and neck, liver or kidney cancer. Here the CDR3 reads CAGSVEDSGSEQYF. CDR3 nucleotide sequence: TGTGCCGGCAGCGTAGAGGACAGCGGCTCCGAGCAGTACTTC.